The clone carrying this T cell receptor (beta chain) has ten or more counts. Its antigen is currently unknown. The read ends 3 residues early relative to the CDR3; the germline J gene fills the gap. This entry comes from a study of T cell clonality in common variable immunodeficiency. Study-level findings and limits: Common variable immunodeficiency TCR beta sequences reportedly had fewer deletions and N-nucleotide insertions.

V shed 4 bases and J shed 3 bases, with 7 bases lying between them. The CDR3 covers 12 residues. Sequenced by immunoSEQ multiplex PCR; TCRdb stores in-frame clones only, minus some. The record shows under 40,000 clones for this sample, with no singletons present. Sample: peripheral blood mononuclear cells. V gene TRBV12-3 or TRBV12-4 combines with J gene TRBJ2-7, with D hard to call. This sequence was found in a person aged 18-70 years in good health. The sequenced CDR3 bases are TGTGCCAGCAGTTACCAGCGCTACGAG. As protein: CASSYQRYE. The whole CDR3 sequence reads CASSYQRYEQYF.